This TCR beta chain was sequenced for a study of shared clonotypes between healthy human individuals. Findings and limits, study-wide: Clonotypes that were shared across four donors made up approximately 5% of naive CD4 clonotypes.

TCRdb's copy holds only in-frame clones and misses some; the assay was immunoSEQ multiplex PCR. The table lists hundreds of thousands of clones, roughly 95% of them singletons. Germline V CDR1 and CDR2: LNHDA, SQIVND (reference sequence). The CDR3 has 14 residues. Trimming cost V 1 base and J 2 bases, with 9 bases left between them. The table lists this clone with a few counts. What it binds is not known. Terminally differentiated effector memory CD45RA+ cells were left out of the naive CD8 fraction, which was CD45RO-negative and positively selected for CCR7. Sequences were obtained from naive CD8+ T cells sorted from blood. This clonotype was obtained from a woman in her thirties in good health. The chain has TRBV19 and TRBJ2-7, with a possible D match to TRBD1 (6 bases). CDR3 sequence: CASSIGSGAYEQYF. CDR3 DNA sequence: TGTGCCAGTAGTATAGGGTCAGGGGCCTACGAGCAGTACTTC.